This TCR beta chain was sequenced for a study of neoadjuvant anti-PD-1 for oral cavity cancer. Overall study: Most patients had three to four biweekly doses of 3 mg/kg nivolumab before resection. Patients without progression received a fourth nivolumab dose around day 43, then surgical resection on days 50-56. Findings of the study overall: Non-responders to neoadjuvant nivolumab had significantly more clonal PBMC T cells than responders.

Time point indicated: after neoadjuvant nivolumab, at surgical resection. The V and J ends lost 3 bases and 1 base respectively, with 9 bases between them. Germline loops: CDR1 WNHNN, CDR2 SYGVQD (reference sequence). This CDR3 contains 14 residues. Most PBMC samples had approximately 470 ng input DNA in six replicates. Only in-frame clones appear in the TCRdb table, and some are missing; sequencing was by immunoSEQ multiplex PCR. The repertoire holds over 65,000 clones, with 80% to 90% as singletons. On this clone itself: The antigen is unknown.

This receptor was taken from a person between 35 and 79 years old with oral cavity squamous cell carcinoma. The specimen was PBMCs, collected after nivolumab (anti-PD-1) treatment. The genes are TRBV10-1 and TRBJ1-1; D is possibly TRBD1 (6 bases). CDR3: CASSDGGSNTEAFF. The CDR3 bases are TGCGCCAGCAGTGATGGGGGCTCGAACACTGAAGCTTTCTTT.